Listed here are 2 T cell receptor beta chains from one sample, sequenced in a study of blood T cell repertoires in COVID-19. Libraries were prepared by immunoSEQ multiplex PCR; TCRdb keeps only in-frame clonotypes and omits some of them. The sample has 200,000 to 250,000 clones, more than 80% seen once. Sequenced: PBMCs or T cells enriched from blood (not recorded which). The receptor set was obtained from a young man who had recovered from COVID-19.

CDR3 sequence (DNA): TGTGCCAGCAGCTTATATTATGAGGGAGGCTACAATGAGCAGTTCTTC. As protein: CASSLYYEGGYNEQFF. The genes are TRBV7-9 and TRBJ2-1, with D perhaps matching TRBD2 (6 bases). CDR3 length: 16 amino acids. CDR1 SEHNR and CDR2 FQNEAQ come from the germline V gene (reference sequence). The germline V and J ends were trimmed by 2 bases and 3 bases, with 14 bases remaining between them.

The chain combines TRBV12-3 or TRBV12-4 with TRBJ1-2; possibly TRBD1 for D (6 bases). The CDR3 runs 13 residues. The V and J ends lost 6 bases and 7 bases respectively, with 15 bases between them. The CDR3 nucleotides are TGTGCCAGCAGCACAACAGGGCCTGGTGGCTACACCTTC. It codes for CASSTTGPGGYTF.